Below are 28 T cell receptor beta chains sequenced from a single sample in a study of OX40 agonist ivuxolimab in advanced cancers. The method was immunoSEQ multiplex PCR; TCRdb's version includes in-frame clones alone and lacks a portion of them. The sample has about 82,000 clones; about 88% are singletons. This specimen consisted of CD4+ or CD8+ T cells sorted from blood, obtained in a trial of the OX40 agonist ivuxolimab. These receptor sequences come from an adult with an advanced solid tumor such as melanoma, head and neck, liver or kidney cancer.

The rearrangement joins TRBV18 to TRBJ2-5, with D unclear. This CDR3 has 12 residues. Per the germline V gene, CDR1 is KGHSH and CDR2 is LQKENI. Trimming shortened V by 5 bases and J by 0 bases, and 4 bases separated the two germline ends. In nucleotides, the CDR3 is TGTGCCAGCTCAGGCTACCAAGAGACCCAGTACTTC. Protein product: CASSGYQETQYF.

The chain is built from TRBV9 and TRBJ2-1, with 9 bases matching TRBD1. The CDR3 is made up of 16 amino acids. V shed 4 bases and J 1 base; nucleotides not matched to a gene: 6. Germline loops: CDR1 SGDLS, CDR2 YYNGEE. DNA for the CDR3: TGTGCCAGCAGCCCATTGGGGACAGGGTCCTACAATGAGCAGTTCTTC. It translates to CASSPLGTGSYNEQFF.

J is TRBJ2-5 and V is TRBV19, with D possibly TRBD2 on 6 matching bases. Per germline, CDR1 LNHDA and CDR2 SQIVND (reference sequence). V was clipped by 3 bases and J by 1 base, with 12 bases between them. The CDR3 has 15 amino acids. This chain's CDR3 is CASSIKLAIQETQYF. In DNA form, the CDR3 reads TGTGCCAGTAGTATTAAACTAGCCATCCAAGAGACCCAGTACTTC.

The chain uses TRBV6-1 and TRBJ1-5; no definite D call. Between the trimmed V and J ends, which lost 2 bases and 6 bases, there was a span of 2 bases. This CDR3 has 11 residues. Germline CDR1 is MNHNS and CDR2 is SASEGT. The CDR3 is CASSEFQPQHF. Written as DNA, the CDR3 is TGTGCCAGCAGTGAATTTCAGCCCCAGCATTTT.

This sequence joins TRBV6-5 and TRBJ1-2; perhaps TRBD1 as D (6 bases). Germline V gene sequence: CDR1 MNHEY, CDR2 SVGAGI. V lost 1 base to trimming and J lost 5 bases, with 8 bases between them. The CDR3 spans 13 residues. The CDR3 nucleotides are TGTGCCAGCAGTTACTTAACAGGGTATGGCTACACCTTC. It is translated as CASSYLTGYGYTF.

The chain uses TRBV7-7 and TRBJ2-1; 11 bases agree with TRBD2. Germline V gene lookup returns CDR1 SSHAT and CDR2 FNYEAQ (reference sequence). V trimming: 5 bases; J trimming: 4 bases; junction bases outside the gene matches: 4. This CDR3 has 15 residues. The CDR3 spells CASSPTSGGYNEQFF. The CDR3 DNA follows: TGTGCCAGCAGCCCTACTAGCGGGGGTTACAATGAGCAGTTCTTC.

V is TRBV30 and J is TRBJ1-2; a weak D match, TRBD1 (6 bases). In germline, CDR1 is GTSNPN, CDR2 SVGIG (reference sequence). V lost 0 bases, J lost 8 bases, and 13 bases lay in between. The length of the CDR3 is 13 residues. The CDR3 loop is CAWSVQGKNGYTF. CDR3 DNA sequence: TGTGCCTGGAGTGTTCAGGGGAAAAACGGCTACACCTTC.

The V call is TRBV27, the J call TRBJ2-7; no reliable D call. Germline lookup yields CDR1 MNHEY and CDR2 SMNVEV (reference sequence). Trimming left V 6 bases short and J 2 bases short, with 8 bases between. The CDR3 covers 12 residues. Written as DNA, the CDR3 is TGTGCCAGCAGCCGGATCACCTACGAGCAGTACTTC. It specifies CASSRITYEQYF.

The V call is TRBV11-2, the J call TRBJ2-3, with a tentative D call TRBD2 (6 bases). This CDR3 region has 15 residues. Trimming cost V 5 bases and J 1 base, with 13 bases left between them. Germline CDR1 reads SGHAT; CDR2 reads FQNNGV. CDR3 bases: TGTGCCAGCAGCCTTCCGGGACTCGGCACAGATACGCAGTATTTT. The encoded protein is CASSLPGLGTDTQYF.

The count of this clone is one. The chain recombines TRBV6-1 with TRBJ2-1; either TRBD1 or TRBD2 may supply D (5 bases each). V was trimmed by 2 bases and J by 4 bases, leaving 9 bases between them. Germline CDR1 and CDR2: MNHNS and SASEGT. The CDR3 has 14 residues. CDR3 amino acids: CASSESGGYNEQFF. CDR3 bases: TGTGCCAGCAGTGAAAGTGGGGGATACAATGAGCAGTTCTTC.

DNA for the CDR3: TGTGCCAGCAGTTTAGCAGGCCAAAGAGTCCACGAGCAGTACTTC. This sequence encodes CASSLAGQRVHEQYF. The genes are TRBV28 and TRBJ2-7, with D hard to call. The germline V gene encodes CDR1 MDHEN and CDR2 SYDVKM. Trimming shortened V by 2 bases and J by 5 bases, and 16 bases separated the two germline ends. There are 15 residues in the CDR3.

The V and J genes are TRBV7-9 and TRBJ2-2; 12 nucleotides agree with TRBD2. V shed 0 bases, J shed 2 bases, and the junction held 4 bases outside the gene matches. This CDR3 has 18 residues. From germline, CDR1 is SEHNR and CDR2 FQNEAQ (reference sequence). The CDR3 loop reads CASSLASGLAGNTGELFF. In DNA form, the CDR3 reads TGTGCCAGCAGCTTAGCCTCGGGACTAGCGGGTAACACCGGGGAGCTGTTTTTT.

The chain links TRBV28 to TRBJ1-5; D gene unclear. From germline, CDR1 is MDHEN and CDR2 SYDVKM. The CDR3 is 11 residues long. V was clipped by 5 bases and J by 5 bases, with 4 bases between them. The CDR3: CASSIDQPQHF. The DNA of the CDR3 is TGTGCCAGCAGTATTGATCAGCCCCAGCATTTT. Full variable domain (missing parts from reference TRBV28 and TRBJ1-5): DVKVTQSSRYLVKRTGEKVFLECVQDMDHENMFWYRQDPGLGLRLIYFSYDVKMKEKGDIPEGYSVSREKKERFSLILESASTNQTSMYLCASSIDQPQHFGDGTRLSIL.

The chain is built from TRBV6-4 and TRBJ1-2; no definite D call. The CDR3 loop spans 13 amino acids. Per germline, CDR1 MRHNA and CDR2 SNTAGT. The V end was cut by 2 bases, the J end by 5 bases, with 9 bases between. CDR3 DNA: TGTGCCAGCAGTGACGGCAGTTTGTATGGCTACACCTTC. It translates to CASSDGSLYGYTF.

The chain carries TRBV28 and TRBJ1-4, with TRBD1 as a possible D gene (6 bases). V lost 7 bases and J lost 0, with 18 bases in between. The CDR3 length is 17 residues. Germline lookup yields CDR1 MDHEN and CDR2 SYDVKM. CDR3 in DNA: TGTGCCAGCACCCCAAGGGGGTCGGGGGCAACTAATGAAAAACTGTTTTTT. This encodes CASTPRGSGATNEKLFF.

This clone showed up just a few times. The V gene is TRBV4-3, the J gene TRBJ1-4; 8 positions match TRBD1. Per germline, CDR1 LGHNA and CDR2 YSLEER. CDR3 length: 14 residues. V gave up 3 bases and J gave up 6 bases; unmatched junction bases: 3. The CDR3 bases are TGCGCCAGCAGCCAGACAGGGGCGGATGAAAAACTGTTTTTT. Protein sequence: CASSQTGADEKLFF.

The chain carries TRBV30 and TRBJ2-1, with 7 bases fitting TRBD2. The CDR3 is 15 residues long. The germline V gene has CDR1 GTSNPN and CDR2 SVGIG (reference sequence). J lost 9 bases, V lost 3 bases, and 14 bases had no gene match. CDR3 loop: CAWSLLAGEGGEQFF. CDR3 DNA: TGTGCCTGGAGCCTTTTGGCGGGAGAAGGAGGTGAGCAGTTCTTC.

The chain has TRBV28 and TRBJ1-5; a weak D match, TRBD1 (5 bases). V was cut by 6 bases and J by 5 bases, with 17 bases left in between. The germline V gene encodes CDR1 MDHEN and CDR2 SYDVKM. This CDR3 is built from 15 residues. The CDR3 DNA sequence: TGTGCCAGCAGCCCTGGGGGAGGGACCGATCAGCCCCAGCATTTT. This gives the protein CASSPGGGTDQPQHF. The variable domain in full, completed from reference TRBV28 and TRBJ1-5, reads DVKVTQSSRYLVKRTGEKVFLECVQDMDHENMFWYRQDPGLGLRLIYFSYDVKMKEKGDIPEGYSVSREKKERFSLILESASTNQTSMYLCASSPGGGTDQPQHFGDGTRLSIL.

The chain recombines TRBV28 with TRBJ1-1, with TRBD1 matching 11 bases. V trimming: 4 bases; J trimming: 5 bases; junction bases outside the gene matches: 6. Germline CDR1 reads MDHEN; CDR2 reads SYDVKM. The CDR3 has 15 residues. The CDR3 coding sequence is TGTGCCAGCAGTTCTCTCGGGACAGGGGGAACTGAAGCTTTCTTT. This translates into CASSSLGTGGTEAFF.

The genes are TRBV25-1 and TRBJ2-7, with D perhaps TRBD1 or TRBD2 (5 bases each). The V and J ends lost 4 bases and 1 base respectively, with 11 bases between them. Germline CDR1 and CDR2: MGHDK and SYGVNS. The CDR3 consists of 14 residues. The CDR3: CASSGDGASYEQYF. DNA for the CDR3: TGTGCCAGCAGTGGGGACGGAGCATCCTACGAGCAGTACTTC.

This clone has a handful of counts. The rearrangement links TRBV6-6 to TRBJ2-2; no firm D call. V dropped 2 bases and J dropped 0 bases, with 7 bases sitting between them. Germline V gene data show CDR1 as MNHNY and CDR2 as SVGAGI (reference sequence). The CDR3 has 15 residues. The CDR3 reads CASSYTTTNTGELFF. DNA of the CDR3: TGTGCCAGCAGTTACACGACAACGAACACCGGGGAGCTGTTTTTT.

V and J are TRBV9 and TRBJ2-3; possible D gene TRBD2, 5 bases. The germline V gene encodes CDR1 SGDLS and CDR2 YYNGEE. Trimming took 3 bases from V and 0 from J, leaving 17 bases between them. The CDR3 extends over 17 amino acids. The CDR3, as DNA: TGTGCCAGCAGCGCGCATCCCCCCGGGATCAGCACAGATACGCAGTATTTT. This sequence encodes CASSAHPPGISTDTQYF.

The chain couples TRBV7-2 to TRBJ2-7; 9 nucleotides line up with TRBD1. CDR1 and CDR2 from the germline V gene are SGHTA and FQGNSA. The CDR3 is 15 amino acids. Trimming took 5 bases from V and 4 from J; bases not matched to a gene: 9. CDR3 in amino acids: CASSPRPGTGYEQYF. In DNA form, the CDR3 reads TGTGCCAGCAGCCCCCGTCCCGGGACAGGGTACGAGCAGTACTTC. The full variable domain, its missing parts supplied by reference TRBV7-2 and TRBJ2-7, is GAGVSQSPSNKVTEKGKDVELRCDPISGHTALYWYRQSLGQGLEFLIYFQGNSAPDKSGLPSDRFSAERTGGSVSTLTIQRTQQEDSAVYLCASSPRPGTGYEQYFGPGTRLTVT.

The J gene is TRBJ1-2, the V gene TRBV19, with D hard to call. V was shortened by 10 bases and J by 0 bases, with 18 bases between the two germline ends. Looked up from germline, CDR1 is LNHDA and CDR2 is SQIVND (reference sequence). The CDR3 runs 15 residues. CDR3 amino acids: CATIKTSGANYGYTF. For the CDR3, the DNA is TGTGCCACCATCAAGACGTCCGGGGCTAACTATGGCTACACCTTC.

The chain recombines TRBV2 with TRBJ2-3; D is unclear. Trimming removed 6 bases from V and 2 bases from J, with 3 bases in between. The germline gives CDR1 SNHLY, CDR2 FYNNEI. The CDR3 is made up of 11 amino acids. The CDR3 DNA reads TGTGCCAGCAGATACACAGATACGCAGTATTTT. Its translation is CASRYTDTQYF.

The V gene is TRBV28, the J gene TRBJ2-5; 10 bases align to TRBD2. The length of the CDR3 is 14 residues. CDR1 and CDR2 from the germline V gene are MDHEN and SYDVKM. V lost 5 bases, J lost 5 bases, and 5 bases stayed unmatched. CDR3 loop: CASSTGTSAETQYF. The CDR3 nucleotides are TGTGCCAGCAGTACCGGGACTAGCGCTGAGACCCAGTACTTC.

The V gene is TRBV7-9, the J gene TRBJ1-3; 9 nucleotides line up with TRBD1. CDR3 size: 15 residues. Looked up from germline, CDR1 is SEHNR and CDR2 is FQNEAQ (reference sequence). The V segment lost 5 bases and the J segment 5 bases; nucleotides outside the gene matches: 7. The CDR3 loop reads CASSDTGGARNTIYF. The CDR3 DNA follows: TGTGCCAGCAGCGATACAGGGGGCGCGAGAAACACCATATATTTT.

In nucleotides, the CDR3 is TGCGCCAGCAGCAGGACTAGCGGTAGCTACAATGAGCAGTTCTTC. Translating it yields CASSRTSGSYNEQFF. The chain links TRBV5-1 to TRBJ2-1; TRBD2 aligns across 10 bases. The CDR3 totals 15 residues. CDR1 is SGHRS, CDR2 YFSETQ, per germline. V dropped 4 bases and J dropped 3; count of bases not matched to a gene: 4.